Here is one TCR beta chain with its context. As yet, its antigen is unknown. Profiled with immunoSEQ multiplex PCR; TCRdb holds only in-frame clones, not every one. The sample holds tens of thousands of clones, roughly 94% seen once. This sample was included in a study of cytomegalovirus exposure and HLA in healthy donors. Overall study: Later, an analysis reported that the 110 or so validation repertoires had used the same platform as the approximately 720 first-cohort repertoires.

Broader study findings: As was reported, the classifier diagnosed cytomegalovirus status with high specificity and sensitivity. Usually a TCR sequence was rare, but some public TCRs were found in many donors. According to a subsequent analysis, TCR clusters identified in the first cohort showed a tendency to co-occur across the 100 to 150 validation repertoires.

The V gene's germline CDR1 is KGHSH and CDR2 LQKENI. Trimming removed 3 bases from V and 5 bases from J, with 10 bases in between. The CDR3 sequence is 13 residues long. Sequencing was performed on PBMCs. The clonotype comes from a woman between 18 and 29 years old in good health and CMV-seropositive. V is TRBV18 and J is TRBJ2-5; D is possibly TRBD2 (6 bases). CDR3 nucleotides: TGTGCCAGCTCACCGTTGGGGAGGGAGACCCAGTACTTC. Translated: CASSPLGRETQYF.